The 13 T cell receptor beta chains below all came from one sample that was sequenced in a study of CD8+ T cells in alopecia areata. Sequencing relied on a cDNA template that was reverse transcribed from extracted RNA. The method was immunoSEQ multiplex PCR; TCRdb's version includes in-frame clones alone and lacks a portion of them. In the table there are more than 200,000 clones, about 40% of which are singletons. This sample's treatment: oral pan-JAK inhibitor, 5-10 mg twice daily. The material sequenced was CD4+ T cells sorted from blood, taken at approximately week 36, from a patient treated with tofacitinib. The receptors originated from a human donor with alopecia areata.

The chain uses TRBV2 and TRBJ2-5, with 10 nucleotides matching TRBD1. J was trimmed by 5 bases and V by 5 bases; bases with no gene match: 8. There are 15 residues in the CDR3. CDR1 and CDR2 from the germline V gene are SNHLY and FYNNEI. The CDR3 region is CASSFDRGLDETQYF. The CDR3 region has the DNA TGTGCCAGCAGTTTCGACAGGGGGCTGGATGAGACCCAGTACTTC.

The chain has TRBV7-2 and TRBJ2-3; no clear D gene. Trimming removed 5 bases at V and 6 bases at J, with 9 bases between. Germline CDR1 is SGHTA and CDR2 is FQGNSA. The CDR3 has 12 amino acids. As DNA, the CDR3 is TGTGCCAGCAGCCTCATTCGGGATACGCAGTATTTT. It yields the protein CASSLIRDTQYF.

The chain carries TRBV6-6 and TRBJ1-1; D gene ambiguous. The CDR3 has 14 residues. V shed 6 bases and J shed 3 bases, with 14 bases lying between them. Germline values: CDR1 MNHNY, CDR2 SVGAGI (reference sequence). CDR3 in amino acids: CASSLVRGDTEAFF. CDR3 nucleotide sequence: TGTGCCAGCAGCCTCGTACGTGGAGACACTGAAGCTTTCTTT.

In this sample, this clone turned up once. The CDR3 DNA reads TGTGCCACAAAATGGGGGGGCTCTGGAAACACCATATATTTT. This codes for CATKWGGSGNTIYF. J is TRBJ1-3 and V is TRBV6-5, with a weak D call TRBD1 (5 bases). The CDR3 is 14 amino acids. V was trimmed by 10 bases and J by 0 bases, leaving 13 bases between them. CDR1 and CDR2 from the germline V gene are MNHEY and SVGAGI.

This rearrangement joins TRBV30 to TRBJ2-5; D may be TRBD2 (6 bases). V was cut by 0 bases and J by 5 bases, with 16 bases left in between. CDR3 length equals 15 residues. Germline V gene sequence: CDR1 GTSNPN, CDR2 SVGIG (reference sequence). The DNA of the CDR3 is TGTGCCTGGAGTGTATTTGGAGGGACCAGGGAGACCCAGTACTTC. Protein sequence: CAWSVFGGTRETQYF.

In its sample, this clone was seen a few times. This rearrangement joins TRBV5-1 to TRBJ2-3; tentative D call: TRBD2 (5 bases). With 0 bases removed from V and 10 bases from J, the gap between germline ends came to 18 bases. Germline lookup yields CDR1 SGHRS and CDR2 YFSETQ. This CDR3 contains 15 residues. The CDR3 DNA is TGCGCCAGCAGCTTGGTCGGGCCTAGCCTTGGGGCGCAGTATTTT. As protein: CASSLVGPSLGAQYF.

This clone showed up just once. CDR3 protein: CASSPLGGDKSGNTIYF. The CDR3 DNA follows: TGTGCCAGCAGTCCGTTGGGCGGGGACAAGTCTGGAAACACCATATATTTT. The J gene is TRBJ1-3, the V gene TRBV25-1, with D perhaps TRBD1 (6 bases). Germline V gene sequence: CDR1 MGHDK, CDR2 SYGVNS. Trimming took 5 bases from V and 1 from J, leaving 18 bases between them. This CDR3 comprises 17 residues.

As DNA, the CDR3 is TGTGCCAGCAGCTTAGGTCCCTGGCAGGGGCAAGCCTACGAGCAGTACTTC. Encoded protein: CASSLGPWQGQAYEQYF. The chain employs TRBV11-2 and TRBJ2-7; the D gene is possibly TRBD1 (6 bases). V was pared by 1 base and J by 2 bases, with 18 bases between. This CDR3 spans 17 amino acids. Germline CDR1 is SGHAT and CDR2 is FQNNGV.

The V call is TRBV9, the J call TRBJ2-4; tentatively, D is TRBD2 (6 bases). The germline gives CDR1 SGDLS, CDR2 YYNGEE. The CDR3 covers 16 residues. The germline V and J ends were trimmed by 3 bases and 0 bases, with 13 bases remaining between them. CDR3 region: CASSAHGAGAKNIQYF. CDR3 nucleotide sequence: TGTGCCAGCAGCGCACATGGAGCGGGAGCCAAAAACATTCAGTACTTC.

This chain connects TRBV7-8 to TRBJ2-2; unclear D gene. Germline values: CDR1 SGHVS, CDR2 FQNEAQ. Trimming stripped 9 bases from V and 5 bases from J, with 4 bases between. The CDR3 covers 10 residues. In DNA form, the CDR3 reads TGTGCCAGTGGTACCGGGGAGCTGTTTTTT. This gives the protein CASGTGELFF. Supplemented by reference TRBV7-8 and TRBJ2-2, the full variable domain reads GAGVSQSPRYKVAKRGQDVALRCDPISGHVSLFWYQQALGQGPEFLTYFQNEAQLDKSGLPSDRFFAERPEGSVSTLKIQRTQQEDSAVYLCASGTGELFFGEGSRLTVL.

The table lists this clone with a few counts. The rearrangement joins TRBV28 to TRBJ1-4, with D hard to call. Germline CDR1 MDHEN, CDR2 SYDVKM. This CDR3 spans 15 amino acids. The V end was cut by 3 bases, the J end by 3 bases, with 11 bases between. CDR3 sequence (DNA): TGTGCCAGCAGTTTCATAAGGGCGGCTAATGAAAAACTGTTTTTT. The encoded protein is CASSFIRAANEKLFF.

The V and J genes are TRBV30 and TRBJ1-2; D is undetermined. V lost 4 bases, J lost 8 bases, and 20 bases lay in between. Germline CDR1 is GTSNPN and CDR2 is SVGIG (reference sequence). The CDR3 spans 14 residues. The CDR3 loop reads CAWKLKVTRTGYTF. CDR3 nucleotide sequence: TGTGCCTGGAAGCTGAAGGTGACCCGGACGGGCTACACCTTC.

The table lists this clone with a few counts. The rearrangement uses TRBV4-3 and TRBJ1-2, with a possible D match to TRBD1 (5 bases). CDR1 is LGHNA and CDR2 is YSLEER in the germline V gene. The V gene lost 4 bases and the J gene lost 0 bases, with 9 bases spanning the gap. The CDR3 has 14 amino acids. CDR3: CASSPGTANYGYTF. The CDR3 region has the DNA TGCGCCAGCAGCCCCGGGACGGCTAACTATGGCTACACCTTC.